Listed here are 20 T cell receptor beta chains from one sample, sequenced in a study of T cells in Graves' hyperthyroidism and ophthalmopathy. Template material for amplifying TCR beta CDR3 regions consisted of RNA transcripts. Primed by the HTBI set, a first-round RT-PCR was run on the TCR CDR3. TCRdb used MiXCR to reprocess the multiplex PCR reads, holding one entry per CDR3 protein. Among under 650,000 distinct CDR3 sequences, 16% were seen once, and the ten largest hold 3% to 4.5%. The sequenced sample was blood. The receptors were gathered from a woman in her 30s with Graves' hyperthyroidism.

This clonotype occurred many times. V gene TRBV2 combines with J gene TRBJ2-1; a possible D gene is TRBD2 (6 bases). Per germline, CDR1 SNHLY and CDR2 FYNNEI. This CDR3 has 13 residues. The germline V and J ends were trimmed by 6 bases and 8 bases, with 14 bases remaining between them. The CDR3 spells CASRPGLADEQFF. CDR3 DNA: TGTGCCAGCAGGCCGGGACTGGCCGATGAGCAGTTCTTC.

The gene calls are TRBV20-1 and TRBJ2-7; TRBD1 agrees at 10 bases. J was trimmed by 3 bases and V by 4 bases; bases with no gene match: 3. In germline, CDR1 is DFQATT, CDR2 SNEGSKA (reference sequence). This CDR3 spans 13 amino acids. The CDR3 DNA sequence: TGCAGTGCTATCCGGGACAGGGGCTACGAGCAGTACTTC. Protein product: CSAIRDRGYEQYF.

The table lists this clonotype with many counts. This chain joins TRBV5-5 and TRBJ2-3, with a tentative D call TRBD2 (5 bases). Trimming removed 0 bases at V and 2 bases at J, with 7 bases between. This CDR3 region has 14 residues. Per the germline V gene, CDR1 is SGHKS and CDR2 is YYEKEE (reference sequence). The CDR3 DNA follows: TGTGCCAGCAGCTTGGTACTAGTCACAGATACGCAGTATTTT. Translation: CASSLVLVTDTQYF.

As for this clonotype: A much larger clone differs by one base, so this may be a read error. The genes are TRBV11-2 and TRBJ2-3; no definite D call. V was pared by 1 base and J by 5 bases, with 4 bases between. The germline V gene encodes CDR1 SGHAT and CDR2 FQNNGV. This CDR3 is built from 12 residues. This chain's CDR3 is CASSLVKDTQYF. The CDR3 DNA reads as TGTGCCAGCAGCTTAGTGAAAGATACGCAGTATTTT.

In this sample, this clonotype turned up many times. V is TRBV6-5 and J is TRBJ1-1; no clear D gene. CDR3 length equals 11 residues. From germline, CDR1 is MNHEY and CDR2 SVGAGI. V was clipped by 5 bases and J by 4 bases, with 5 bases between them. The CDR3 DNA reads TGTGCCAGCAGTCACGGCACTGAAGCTTTCTTT. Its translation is CASSHGTEAFF.

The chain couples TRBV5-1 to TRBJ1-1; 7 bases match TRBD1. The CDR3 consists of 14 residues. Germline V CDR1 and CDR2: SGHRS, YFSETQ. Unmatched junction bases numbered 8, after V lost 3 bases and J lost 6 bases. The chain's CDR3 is CASSSGQLTSEAFF. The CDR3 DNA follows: TGCGCCAGCAGCTCGGGACAGCTAACCTCTGAAGCTTTCTTT.

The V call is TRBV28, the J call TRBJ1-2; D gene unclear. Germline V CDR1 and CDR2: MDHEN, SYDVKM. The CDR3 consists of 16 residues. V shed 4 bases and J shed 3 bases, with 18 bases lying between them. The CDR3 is CASSSPSSGPDYGYTF. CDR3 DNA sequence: TGTGCCAGCAGTTCCCCCTCGAGCGGACCTGACTATGGCTACACCTTC.

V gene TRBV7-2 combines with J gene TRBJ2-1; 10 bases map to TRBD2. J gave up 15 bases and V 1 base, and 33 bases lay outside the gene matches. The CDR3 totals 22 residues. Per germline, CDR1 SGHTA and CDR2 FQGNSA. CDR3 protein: CASSLGRKASSGGKVSYNEGFF. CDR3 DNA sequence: TGTGCCAGCAGCTTAGGGCGTAAGGCCTCTAGCGGGGGCAAAGTATCCTACAATGAGGGGTTCTTC. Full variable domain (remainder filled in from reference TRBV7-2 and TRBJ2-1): GAGVSQSPSNKVTEKGKDVELRCDPISGHTALYWYRQSLGQGLEFLIYFQGNSAPDKSGLPSDRFSAERTGGSVSTLTIQRTQQEDSAVYLCASSLGRKASSGGKVSYNEGFFGPGTRLTVL.

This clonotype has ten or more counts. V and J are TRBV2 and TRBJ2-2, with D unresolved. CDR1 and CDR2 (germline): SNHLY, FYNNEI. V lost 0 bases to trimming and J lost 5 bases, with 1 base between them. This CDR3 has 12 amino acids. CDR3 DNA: TGTGCCAGCAGTGAAGCGACCGGGGAGCTGTTTTTT. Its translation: CASSEATGELFF. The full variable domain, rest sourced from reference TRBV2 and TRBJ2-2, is EPEVTQTPSHQVTQMGQEVILRCVPISNHLYFYWYRQILGQKVEFLVSFYNNEISEKSEIFDDQFSVERPDGSNFTLKIRSTKLEDSAMYFCASSEATGELFFGEGSRLTVL.

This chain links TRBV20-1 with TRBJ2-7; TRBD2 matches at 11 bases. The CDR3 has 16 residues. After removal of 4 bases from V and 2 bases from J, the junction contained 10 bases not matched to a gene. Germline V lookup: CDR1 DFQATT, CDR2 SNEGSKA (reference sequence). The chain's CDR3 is CSAIGTSGLLPYEQYF. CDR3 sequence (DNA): TGCAGTGCTATTGGGACTAGCGGACTTCTTCCCTACGAGCAGTACTTC.

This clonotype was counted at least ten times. CDR3 sequence reads: CASSSRRTGRNIQYF. CDR3 coding DNA: TGTGCCAGCAGCTCCCGGAGGACAGGGAGAAACATTCAGTACTTC. V usage is TRBV28 and J usage is TRBJ2-4, with 8 bases aligning to TRBD1. The V gene's germline CDR1 is MDHEN and CDR2 SYDVKM. V lost 6 bases to trimming and J lost 6 bases; unmatched junction nucleotides: 10. The CDR3 length is 15 residues.

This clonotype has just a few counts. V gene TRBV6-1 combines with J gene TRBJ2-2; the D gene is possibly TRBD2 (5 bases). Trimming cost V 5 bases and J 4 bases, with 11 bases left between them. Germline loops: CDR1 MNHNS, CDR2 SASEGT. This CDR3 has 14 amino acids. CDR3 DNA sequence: TGTGCCAGCAGTTCAGAGGGCGGCACCGGGGAGCTGTTTTTT. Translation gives CASSSEGGTGELFF.

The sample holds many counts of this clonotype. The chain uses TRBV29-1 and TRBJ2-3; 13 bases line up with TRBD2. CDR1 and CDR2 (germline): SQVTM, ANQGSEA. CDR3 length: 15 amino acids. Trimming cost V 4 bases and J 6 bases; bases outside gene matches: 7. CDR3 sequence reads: CSVAGTSGTKDTQYF. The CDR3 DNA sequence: TGCAGCGTTGCCGGGACTAGCGGGACTAAGGATACGCAGTATTTT.

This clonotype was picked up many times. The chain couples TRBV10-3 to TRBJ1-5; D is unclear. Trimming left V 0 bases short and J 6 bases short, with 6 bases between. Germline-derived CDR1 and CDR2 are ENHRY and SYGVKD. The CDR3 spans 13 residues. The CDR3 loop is CAISESSLQPQHF. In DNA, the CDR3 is TGTGCCATCAGTGAGTCGTCGCTTCAGCCCCAGCATTTT.

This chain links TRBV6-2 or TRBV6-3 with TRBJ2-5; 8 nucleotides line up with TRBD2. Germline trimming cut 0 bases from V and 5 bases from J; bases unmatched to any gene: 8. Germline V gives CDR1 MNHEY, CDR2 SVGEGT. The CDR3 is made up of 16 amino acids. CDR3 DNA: TGTGCCAGCAGTTACTCGCCACTAGCGGCGACGGAGACCCAGTACTTC. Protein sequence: CASSYSPLAATETQYF.

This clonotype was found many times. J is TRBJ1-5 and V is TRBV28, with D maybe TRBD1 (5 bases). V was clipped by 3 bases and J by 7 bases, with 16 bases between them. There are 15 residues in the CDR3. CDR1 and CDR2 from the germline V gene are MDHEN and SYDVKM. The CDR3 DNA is TGTGCCAGCAGTTTTTCAGACATGGGACTGCAGCCCCAGCATTTT. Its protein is CASSFSDMGLQPQHF. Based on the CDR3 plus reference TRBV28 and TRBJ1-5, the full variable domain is DVKVTQSSRYLVKRTGEKVFLECVQDMDHENMFWYRQDPGLGLRLIYFSYDVKMKEKGDIPEGYSVSREKKERFSLILESASTNQTSMYLCASSFSDMGLQPQHFGDGTRLSIL.

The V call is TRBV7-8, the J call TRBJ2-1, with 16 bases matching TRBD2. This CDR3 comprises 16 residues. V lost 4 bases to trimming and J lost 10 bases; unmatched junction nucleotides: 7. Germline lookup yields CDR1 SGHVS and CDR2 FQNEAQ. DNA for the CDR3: TGTGCCAGCAGCTGGCGGGGACTAGCGGGAGGGGAAGAGCAGTTCTTC. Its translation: CASSWRGLAGGEEQFF.

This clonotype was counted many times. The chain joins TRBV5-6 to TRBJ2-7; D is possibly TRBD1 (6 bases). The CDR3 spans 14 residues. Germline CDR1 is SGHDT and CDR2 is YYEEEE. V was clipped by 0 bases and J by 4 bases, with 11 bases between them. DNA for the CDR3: TGTGCCAGCAGCTTGGGGGACATTGTATACGAGCAGTACTTC. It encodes CASSLGDIVYEQYF.

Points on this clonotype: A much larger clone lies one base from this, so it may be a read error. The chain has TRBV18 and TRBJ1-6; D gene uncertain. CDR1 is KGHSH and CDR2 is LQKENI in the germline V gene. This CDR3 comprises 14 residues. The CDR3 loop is CVSSETARDSPLHF. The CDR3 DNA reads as TGTGTCAGCTCAGAGACGGCGAGGGATTCACCCCTCCACTTT.

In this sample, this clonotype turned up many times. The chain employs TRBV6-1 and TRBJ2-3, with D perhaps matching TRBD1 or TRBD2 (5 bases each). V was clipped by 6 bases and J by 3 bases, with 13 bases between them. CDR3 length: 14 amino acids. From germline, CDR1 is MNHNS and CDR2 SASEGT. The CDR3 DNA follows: TGTGCCAGCAGCCGGGACCCCCGGACAGATACGCAGTATTTT. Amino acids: CASSRDPRTDTQYF.